This TCR beta chain originates from a study of blood T cell repertoires in COVID-19. CDR1 is GTSNPN and CDR2 is SVGIG in the germline V gene (reference sequence). Unmatched junction bases numbered 20, after V lost 3 bases and J lost 9 bases. CDR3 length equals 18 residues. Source study methods: From reference gene primer amplification, estimates of nucleated cell counts were derived. Assay: immunoSEQ multiplex PCR; the TCRdb copy retains only in-frame clones and omits some. The V and J calls and the clone size are those of that table, but D and trimming were determined from the DNA. The sample includes about 48,000 clones, approximately 90% of them seen just once. Seattle researchers signed up patients amid active infection and tracked them longitudinally.

The chain has TRBV30 and TRBJ1-6, with TRBD1 matching over 7 bases. This sequence originates from a woman at least 80 years old with COVID-19, enrolled during active disease. Material for sequencing was peripheral blood. The CDR3 loop reads CAWRRYRGAAGDGSPLHF. The DNA for the CDR3 is TGTGCCTGGAGAAGGTACAGGGGTGCCGCCGGGGATGGTTCACCCCTCCACTTT. The full variable domain, rest sourced from reference TRBV30 and TRBJ1-6, is SQTIHQWPATLVQPVGSPLSLECTVEGTSNPNLYWYRQAAGRGLQLLFYSVGIGQISSEVPQNLSASRPQDRQFILSSKKLLLSDSGFYLCAWRRYRGAAGDGSPLHFGNGTRLTVT.